These T cell receptor beta chains were read from a single sample in a study of blood T cell repertoires in COVID-19. Clones were sequenced by immunoSEQ multiplex PCR, and TCRdb holds only the in-frame ones, with some missing. The sample lists a few hundred thousand clones; 88% were seen once. The specimen sequenced was PBMCs or T cells enriched from blood (not recorded which). The receptors here all came from a woman aged 40 to 49 who had recovered from COVID-19. CDR3s include the opening cysteine and the closing phenylalanine or tryptophan. A D gene is named only where the DNA matches it firmly. Clone size appears in some rows only: once, few, many, or a class for an expanded clone.

clone_size j_call v_call cdr3_length d_call cdr3_aa cdr3_nt
- TRBJ1-1 TRBV14 17 - CASSSTDVLEVGTEAFF TGTGCCAGCAGCTCCACGGACGTTTTGGAGGTGGGCACTGAAGCTTTCTTT
few TRBJ2-1 TRBV5-4 15 - CASSPRGGAYNEQFF TGTGCCAGCAGCCCGCGTGGCGGAGCCTACAATGAGCAGTTCTTC
- TRBJ2-7 TRBV11-2 15 TRBD1 CASSLGGTGVFEQYF TGTGCCAGCAGCTTAGGGGGGACAGGGGTCTTCGAGCAGTACTTC
- TRBJ2-1 TRBV5-1 16 TRBD2 CASSSAWTSGSNEQFF TGCGCCAGCAGCTCCGCCTGGACTAGCGGGAGCAATGAGCAGTTCTTC
few TRBJ2-2 TRBV7-9 13 - CASSLQGTGELFF TGTGCCAGCAGCTTACAGGGCACCGGGGAGCTGTTTTTT
- TRBJ2-3 TRBV25-1 15 TRBD2 CASSRLAGGADTQYF TGTGCCAGCAGCCGACTAGCGGGAGGAGCAGATACGCAGTATTTT
- TRBJ1-3 TRBV7-9 16 - CASSLAEGGAGNTIYF TGTGCCAGCAGCTTAGCAGAGGGAGGAGCTGGAAACACCATATATTTT
once TRBJ1-1 TRBV19 14 - CASNPLGANTEAFF TGTGCCAGTAATCCCCTCGGTGCAAACACTGAAGCTTTCTTT
- TRBJ1-1 TRBV12-5 17 TRBD1 CASGLDPGGVTHTEAFF TGTGCTAGTGGTTTGGACCCAGGGGGCGTCACACACACTGAAGCTTTCTTT
- TRBJ1-2 TRBV5-8 13 - CASSLGQIYGYTF TGTGCCAGCAGCTTGGGACAGATCTATGGCTACACCTTC
once TRBJ2-2 TRBV19 14 - CASREGLNTGELFF TGTGCCAGTAGAGAGGGATTGAACACCGGGGAGCTGTTTTTT
- TRBJ2-2 TRBV3-1/TRBV3-2 19 TRBD2 CASSQEVGLAGTNTGELFF TGTGCCAGCAGCCAAGAGGTGGGTCTAGCGGGCACTAACACCGGGGAGCTGTTTTTT
- TRBJ1-1 TRBV9 14 - CASAKRGYDTEAFF TGTGCCAGCGCGAAACGGGGGTACGACACTGAAGCTTTCTTT
- TRBJ1-1 TRBV5-6 15 - CASSLDRLLNTEAFF TGTGCCAGCAGCTTGGACAGGTTATTGAACACTGAAGCTTTCTTT
- TRBJ2-1 TRBV16 14 TRBD2 CASSQWGLNNEQFF TGTGCCAGCAGCCAATGGGGACTAAACAATGAGCAGTTCTTC
- TRBJ2-7 TRBV5-1 15 - CASSVGGGQTYEQYF TGCGCCAGCAGCGTAGGCGGCGGACAGACCTACGAGCAGTACTTC
- TRBJ2-1 TRBV7-2 14 TRBD2 CASSQGLANNEQFF TGTGCCAGCAGCCAGGGACTAGCAAACAATGAGCAGTTCTTC
- TRBJ2-3 TRBV7-2 17 TRBD1 CASSLVPWTGTMGAQYF TGTGCCAGCAGCTTAGTCCCGTGGACAGGGACGATGGGCGCGCAGTATTTT
- TRBJ1-1 TRBV7-7 17 - CASSLGPLSGANTEAFF TGTGCCAGCAGCTTAGGGCCCTTAAGTGGGGCCAACACTGAAGCTTTCTTT
- TRBJ2-5 TRBV5-4 15 TRBD1 CASSLAPGQKETQYF TGTGCCAGCAGCCTCGCCCCGGGACAGAAAGAGACCCAGTACTTC
- TRBJ2-6 TRBV14 18 - CASKIGQGWLSGANVLTF TGTGCCAGCAAAATAGGGCAGGGGTGGCTCTCGGGGGCCAACGTCCTGACTTTC
- TRBJ1-3 TRBV11-3 13 - CASSPFSGNTIYF TGTGCCAGCAGTCCGTTCTCTGGAAACACCATATATTTT
- TRBJ2-7 TRBV5-1 15 - CASSLDSGRQNEQYF TGCGCCAGCAGCTTGGACAGTGGGAGGCAAAACGAGCAGTACTTC
- TRBJ2-7 TRBV7-2 15 TRBD2 CASSQLAGEWYEQYF TGTGCCAGCAGCCAGCTAGCGGGAGAATGGTACGAGCAGTACTTC
- TRBJ2-3 TRBV29-1 18 TRBD1 CSVEVYWDRGRLTDTQYF TGCAGCGTTGAAGTATACTGGGACAGGGGGAGATTGACAGATACGCAGTATTTT
- TRBJ1-2 TRBV18 13 - CASSPQTNYGYTF TGTGCCAGCTCACCGCAGACTAACTATGGCTACACCTTC
- TRBJ1-3 TRBV20-1 11 - CSARSGNTIYF TGCAGTGCTAGATCGGGTAACACCATATATTTT
- TRBJ1-6 TRBV27 14 TRBD1 CASSSDRGSSPLHF TGTGCCAGCAGTTCGGACAGGGGGAGTTCACCCCTCCACTTT
- TRBJ1-5 TRBV18 15 TRBD1 CASSQIGQGNQPQHF TGTGCCAGCTCACAAATCGGACAGGGGAATCAGCCCCAGCATTTT
few TRBJ2-2 TRBV4-3 16 - CASSQDIGQSPGELFF TGCGCCAGCAGCCAAGATATTGGGCAATCCCCCGGGGAGCTGTTTTTT
once TRBJ1-4 TRBV5-1 14 - CASSPLGGPEKLFF TGCGCCAGCAGCCCCCTCGGGGGACCTGAAAAACTGTTTTTT
- TRBJ2-3 TRBV24-1 13 TRBD1 CATGQEVTDTQYF TGTGCCACCGGACAGGAGGTCACAGATACGCAGTATTTT
- TRBJ1-1 TRBV7-9 15 TRBD1 CASTIEQGVNTEAFF TGTGCCAGCACCATTGAACAGGGGGTGAACACTGAAGCTTTCTTT
- TRBJ1-1 TRBV27 15 TRBD1 CASSPLQVGQDEAFF TGTGCCAGCAGTCCACTCCAAGTTGGACAGGACGAAGCTTTCTTT
- TRBJ2-5 TRBV5-1 15 - CASSLTTTRGETQYF TGCGCCAGCAGCTTGACCACTACCCGGGGAGAGACCCAGTACTTC
- TRBJ1-2 TRBV3-1/TRBV3-2 14 - CASSQGLHVMGYTF TGTGCCAGCAGCCAGGGACTCCATGTAATGGGCTACACCTTC
- TRBJ2-1 TRBV3-1/TRBV3-2 14 TRBD2 CASSLLAGDNEQFF TGTGCCAGCAGCCTACTAGCGGGGGACAATGAGCAGTTCTTC
- TRBJ1-1 TRBV6-2/TRBV6-3 12 - CASSRGYTEAFF TGTGCCAGCAGCAGGGGATACACTGAAGCTTTCTTT
once TRBJ1-5 TRBV19 14 - CASSIGAGTKPQHF TGTGCCAGTAGTATAGGGGCAGGTACGAAGCCCCAGCATTTT
- TRBJ1-1 TRBV7-2 15 - CASSLVGMTHTEAFF TGTGCCAGCAGCTTAGTGGGCATGACACACACTGAAGCTTTCTTT
- TRBJ2-3 TRBV5-6 16 TRBD2 CASSAMRAGGADTQYF TGTGCCAGCAGCGCCATGCGAGCGGGAGGTGCAGATACGCAGTATTTT
- TRBJ2-2 TRBV4-2 13 - CASSQGRAGELFF TGTGCCAGCAGCCAAGGCAGGGCCGGGGAGCTGTTTTTT
- TRBJ1-6 TRBV6-4 14 TRBD1 CASSVDREGSPLHF TGTGCCAGCAGTGTTGACAGGGAAGGATCACCCCTCCACTTT
- TRBJ1-2 TRBV11-2 19 - CASSLDWVGKGRAGYGYTF TGTGCCAGCAGCTTAGATTGGGTGGGAAAAGGGCGTGCGGGTTATGGCTACACCTTC
- TRBJ1-2 TRBV24-1 15 - CATSHPAGGIRGYTF TGTGCCACCAGCCACCCTGCGGGGGGTATCCGGGGCTACACCTTC
- TRBJ2-5 TRBV11-2 14 - CASSLGGLQETQYF TGTGCCAGCAGCCTAGGAGGGTTACAAGAGACCCAGTACTTC
- TRBJ2-7 TRBV30 13 TRBD2 CAWTIAGSYEQYF TGTGCCTGGACCATAGCGGGGTCCTACGAGCAGTACTTC
- TRBJ1-4 TRBV5-1 14 - CASRELDGAKKLFF TGCGCCAGCAGGGAACTTGACGGAGCGAAAAAACTGTTTTTT
- TRBJ2-7 TRBV29-1 13 - CSVGSQAAYEQYF TGCAGCGTTGGTAGTCAGGCAGCCTACGAGCAGTACTTC
- TRBJ1-5 TRBV10-2 14 - CASSGTTVSQPQHF TGCGCCAGCAGCGGGACAACTGTAAGTCAGCCCCAGCATTTT
- TRBJ2-7 TRBV7-2 13 - CASSLAYPREQYF TGTGCCAGCAGCTTAGCGTACCCGCGCGAGCAGTACTTC
few TRBJ1-2 TRBV14 15 TRBD1 CASSPRTGVNYGYTF TGTGCCAGCAGCCCCCGGACAGGGGTTAACTATGGCTACACCTTC
once TRBJ2-7 TRBV5-1 14 - CASRPRGEHYEQYF TGCGCCAGCAGGCCACGCGGGGAACACTACGAGCAGTACTTC
once TRBJ2-1 TRBV5-5 15 TRBD2 CASSLYGLADNEQFF TGTGCCAGCAGCTTATACGGGCTAGCGGACAATGAGCAGTTCTTC
- TRBJ1-1 TRBV6-5 15 - CASSYSPPRNTEAFF TGTGCCAGCAGTTACTCCCCTCCGCGGAACACTGAAGCTTTCTTT
few TRBJ2-1 TRBV11-2 14 - CASSATGKASEQFF TGTGCCAGCAGCGCTACGGGAAAGGCCAGTGAGCAGTTCTTC